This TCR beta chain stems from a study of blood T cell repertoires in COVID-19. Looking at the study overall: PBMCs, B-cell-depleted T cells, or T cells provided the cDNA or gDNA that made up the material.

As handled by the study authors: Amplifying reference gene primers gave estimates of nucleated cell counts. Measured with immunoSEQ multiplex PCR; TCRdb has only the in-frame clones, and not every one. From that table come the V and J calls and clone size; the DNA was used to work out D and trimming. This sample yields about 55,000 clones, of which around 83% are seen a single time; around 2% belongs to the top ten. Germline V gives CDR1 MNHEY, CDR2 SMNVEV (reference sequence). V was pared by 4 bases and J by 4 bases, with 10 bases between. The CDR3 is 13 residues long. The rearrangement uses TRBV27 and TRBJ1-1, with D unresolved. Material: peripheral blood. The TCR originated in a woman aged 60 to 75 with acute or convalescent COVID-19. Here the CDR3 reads CASSSFRVTEAFF. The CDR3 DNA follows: TGTGCCAGCAGTTCCTTTCGGGTCACTGAAGCTTTCTTT.